The sequence of this TCR beta chain was determined in a study of T cells in pancreatic ductal adenocarcinoma. CDR3 size: 15 residues. The selected patients with pancreatic ductal adenocarcinoma had surgery but no neoadjuvant therapy. Points on this clone: The antigen is undetermined.

Sequencing was performed with immunoSEQ multiplex PCR; in TCRdb, only in-frame clones are kept and a portion is missing. The table shows about 9,000 clones, with about 90% occurring only once. Study-wide findings and caveats: No significant tumor-blood clonality difference; means were about 0.11 and 0.072.

Sample: PBMCs. This TCR derives from a human donor with pancreatic ductal adenocarcinoma. The chain carries TRBV7-5 and TRBJ2-1; TRBD1, as called in the table, went unchecked against the DNA. TRBV7-5 is tagged as a pseudogene. The CDR3 DNA is TGTGCCAGAAGCCTGGAGCGACAGGGAGTCAATGAGCAGTTCTTC. It specifies CARSLERQGVNEQFF.